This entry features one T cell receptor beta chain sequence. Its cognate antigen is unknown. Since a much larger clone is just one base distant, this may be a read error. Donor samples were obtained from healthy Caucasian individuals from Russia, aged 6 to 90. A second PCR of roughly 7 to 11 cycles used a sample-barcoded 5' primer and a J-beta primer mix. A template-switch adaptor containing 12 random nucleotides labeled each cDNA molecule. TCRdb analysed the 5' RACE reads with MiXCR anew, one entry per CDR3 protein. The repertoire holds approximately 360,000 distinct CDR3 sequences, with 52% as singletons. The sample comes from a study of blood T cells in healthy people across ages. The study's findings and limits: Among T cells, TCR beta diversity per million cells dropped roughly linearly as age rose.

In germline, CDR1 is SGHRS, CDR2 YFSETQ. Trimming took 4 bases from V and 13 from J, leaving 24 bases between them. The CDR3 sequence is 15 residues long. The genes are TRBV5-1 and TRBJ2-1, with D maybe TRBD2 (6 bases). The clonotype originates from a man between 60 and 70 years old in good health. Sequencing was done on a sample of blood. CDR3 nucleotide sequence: TGCGCCAGCAGCGCGGGTGGGGGGACCCAAGAGACCCAGTTCTTC. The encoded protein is CASSAGGGTQETQFF.